A single sample gave rise to the 8 T cell receptor beta chains below, sequenced in a study of post-analysis software for immune sequencing data (dated by TCRdb to the mid-2010s). General conclusions and limits of the study: Patients showed significantly higher frequencies than controls for a handful of TRBV segments, among them TRBV5-6, TRBV5-1 and TRBV20-1.

No antigen has been identified for these receptors. Library prep was done by PCR. Sequencing was carried out with an Illumina HiSeq 2500. Unique molecular identifiers were incorporated into TCR beta cDNA libraries to reduce PCR and sequencing biases. In TCRdb, the public reads were trimmed at Q25 with fastp and aligned with MiXCR, with productive beta chains retained. Rows are unified per CDR3 protein, each entry keeping the most common DNA and genes. For this sample the table gives about 560,000 distinct CDR3 sequences, of which about 40% were detected only once. The top ten hold 1.5% to 2% of the sample. The sequenced sample was blood. The source of these receptors is a girl under 18 with multiple sclerosis.

The table lists this clonotype with a few counts. The junction differs from germline at one of its ends, possibly a read error. J is TRBJ2-1 and V is TRBV28; 9 nucleotides agree with TRBD2. Germline V gene data show CDR1 as MDHEN and CDR2 as SYDVKM. The CDR3 is 16 amino acids. Here the CDR3 DNA reads TGTGCCAGCAGTTTATGGTCGGCGGGAGGGTACAATGAGCAGTTCTTT. Translation: CASSLWSAGGYNEQFF.

The chain employs TRBV29-1 and TRBJ2-5; 8 bases map to TRBD1. Germline CDR1 SQVTM, CDR2 ANQGSEA. The V and J ends lost 7 bases and 13 bases, in that order; junction bases with no gene match: 11. The CDR3 sequence is 11 residues long. Here the CDR3 DNA reads TGCAGCGGAGGACAGGGTGGATTGACGTACTTC. Protein sequence: CSGGQGGLTYF.

This clonotype has only one observation. The chain employs TRBV6-2 or TRBV6-3 and TRBJ2-5, with TRBD2 as a possible D gene (5 bases). Per the germline V gene, CDR1 is MNHEY and CDR2 is SVGEGT. V was trimmed by 7 bases and J by 3 bases, leaving 21 bases between them. CDR3 length: 16 amino acids. CDR3 sequence (DNA): TGTGCCAGCACCTTTAATCGGAGAGCGGCGAAAGAGACCCAGTACTTC. Its protein is CASTFNRRAAKETQYF.

The chain combines TRBV10-3 with TRBJ2-1; the D gene is possibly TRBD2 (6 bases). Trimming pared 0 bases from V and 7 bases from J, leaving 16 bases between. CDR1 ENHRY and CDR2 SYGVKD come from the germline V gene. The CDR3 is 16 amino acids. The CDR3 spells CAISESVASVTNEQFF. The DNA of the CDR3 is TGTGCCATCAGTGAGTCTGTGGCTAGCGTCACAAATGAGCAGTTCTTC.

The chain combines TRBV7-6 with TRBJ1-5, with TRBD1 matching over 9 bases. Germline loops: CDR1 SGHVS, CDR2 FNYEAQ. This CDR3 has 18 amino acids. J was trimmed by 6 bases and V by 4 bases; bases with no gene match: 16. CDR3 sequence reads: CASSSFNPNWTGVQPQHF. The CDR3 nucleotides read TGTGCCAGCAGCTCCTTCAATCCCAATTGGACAGGGGTTCAGCCCCAGCATTTT. The complete variable domain, with remaining parts taken from reference TRBV7-6 and TRBJ1-5, reads GAGVSQSPRYKVTKRGQDVALRCDPISGHVSLYWYRQALGQGPEFLTYFNYEAQQDKSGLPNDRFSAERPEGSISTLTIQRTEQRDSAMYRCASSSFNPNWTGVQPQHFGDGTRLSIL.

The rearrangement joins TRBV7-6 to TRBJ1-2; 8 bases match TRBD1. V dropped 5 bases and J dropped 4; count of bases not matched to a gene: 9. Germline CDR1 and CDR2: SGHVS and FNYEAQ. This CDR3 spans 15 amino acids. In DNA form, the CDR3 reads TGTGCCAGCAGCCGTGACAGGGGAATACTCTATGGCTACACCTTC. It is translated as CASSRDRGILYGYTF.

This chain links TRBV25-1 with TRBJ2-7, with D possibly being TRBD1 or TRBD2 (5 bases each). This CDR3 contains 11 residues. Trimming took off 6 bases at V and 5 bases at J, with 8 bases between the two ends. CDR1 and CDR2 (germline): MGHDK, SYGVNS. CDR3 sequence (DNA): TGTGCCAGCAGGGGGGTGCACGAGCAGTACTTC. It yields the protein CASRGVHEQYF.

This clonotype came up a few times. The rearrangement links TRBV5-1 to TRBJ2-7, with 8 bases identical to TRBD2. The CDR3 length is 14 residues. V trimming: 0 bases; J trimming: 7 bases; junction bases outside the gene matches: 6. Looked up from germline, CDR1 is SGHRS and CDR2 is YFSETQ. Here the CDR3 DNA reads TGCGCCAGCAGCTTGGCGGGAGGGCCTCTTGAGCAGTACTTC. Its protein is CASSLAGGPLEQYF.